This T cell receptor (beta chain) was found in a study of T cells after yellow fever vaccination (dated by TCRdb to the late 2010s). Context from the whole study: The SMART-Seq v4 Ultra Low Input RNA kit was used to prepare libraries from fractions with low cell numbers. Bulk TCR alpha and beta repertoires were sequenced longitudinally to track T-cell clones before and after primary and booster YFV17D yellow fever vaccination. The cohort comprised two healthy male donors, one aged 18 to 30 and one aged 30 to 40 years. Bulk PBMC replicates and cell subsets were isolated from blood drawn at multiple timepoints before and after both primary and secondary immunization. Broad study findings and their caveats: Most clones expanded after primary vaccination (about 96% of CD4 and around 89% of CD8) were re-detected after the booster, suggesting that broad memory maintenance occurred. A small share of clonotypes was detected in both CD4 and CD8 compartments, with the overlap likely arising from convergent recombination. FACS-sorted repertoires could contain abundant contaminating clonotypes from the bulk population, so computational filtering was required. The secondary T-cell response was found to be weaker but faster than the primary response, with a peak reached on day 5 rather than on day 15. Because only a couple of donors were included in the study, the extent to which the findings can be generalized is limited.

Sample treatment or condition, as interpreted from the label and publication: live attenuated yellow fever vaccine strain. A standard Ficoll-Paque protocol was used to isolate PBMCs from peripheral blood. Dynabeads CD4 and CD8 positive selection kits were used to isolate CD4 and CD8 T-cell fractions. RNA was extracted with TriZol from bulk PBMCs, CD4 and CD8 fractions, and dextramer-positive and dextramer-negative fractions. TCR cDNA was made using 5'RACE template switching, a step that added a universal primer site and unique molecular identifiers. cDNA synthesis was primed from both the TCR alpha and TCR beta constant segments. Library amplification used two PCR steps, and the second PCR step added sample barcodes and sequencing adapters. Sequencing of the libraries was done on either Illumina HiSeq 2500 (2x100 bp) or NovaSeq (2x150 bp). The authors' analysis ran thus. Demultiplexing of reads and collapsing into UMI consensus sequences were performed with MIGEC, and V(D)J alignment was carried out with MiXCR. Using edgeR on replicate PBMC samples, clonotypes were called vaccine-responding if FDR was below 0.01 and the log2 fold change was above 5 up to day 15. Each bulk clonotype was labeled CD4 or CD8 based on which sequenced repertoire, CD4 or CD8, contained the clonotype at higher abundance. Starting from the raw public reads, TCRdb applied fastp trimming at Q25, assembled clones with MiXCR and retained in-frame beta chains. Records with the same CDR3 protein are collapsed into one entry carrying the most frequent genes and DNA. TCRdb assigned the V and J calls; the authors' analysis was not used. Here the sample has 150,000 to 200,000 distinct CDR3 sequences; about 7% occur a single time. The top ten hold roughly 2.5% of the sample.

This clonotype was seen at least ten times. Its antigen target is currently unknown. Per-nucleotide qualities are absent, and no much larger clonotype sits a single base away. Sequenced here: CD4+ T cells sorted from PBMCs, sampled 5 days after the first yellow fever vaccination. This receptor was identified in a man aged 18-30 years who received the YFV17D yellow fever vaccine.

The CDR3 in this case is CAISGPNTGELFF. The bases are TGTGCCATCAGCGGGCCGAACACCGGGGAGCTGTTTTTT. The chain couples TRBV10-3 to TRBJ2-2; a confident D gene designation cannot be given. CDR1 and CDR2 were assigned from the germline V gene as ENHRY and SYGVKD. Taken from cysteine to phenylalanine, the CDR3 has 13 residues. The DNA shown is the 39-base CDR3, in frame from base 1. The V and J ends are trimmed by 6 bases and 0 bases, leaving 5 bases between them.